These 8 T cell receptor beta chains originate from one sample sequenced in a study of shared clonotypes between healthy human individuals. Data came from immunoSEQ multiplex PCR; TCRdb stores just in-frame clones and leaves some out. Of about 1,800,000 clones in the sample, about 95% were seen once. Naive CD8 isolation took CD45RO-negative cells positively selected for CCR7 and excluded terminally differentiated effector memory CD45RA+ cells. Specimen: naive CD8+ T cells sorted from blood. These receptors were taken from a man younger than 35 in good health.

The J gene is TRBJ2-7, the V gene TRBV11-2, with 8 bases matching TRBD2. Trimming at V came to 8 bases and at J to 3 bases, leaving 9 bases not matched to a gene. CDR3 size: 14 residues. Per the germline V gene, CDR1 is SGHAT and CDR2 is FQNNGV. CDR3 bases: TGTGCCAGCGAACCGGCTAGCGGGTACTACGAGCAGTACTTC. Amino acid sequence: CASEPASGYYEQYF.

About this clone itself: This sample also contains other DNA sequences that code for the same CDR3. The V call is TRBV27, the J call TRBJ2-1; D uncertain. The CDR3 sequence is 13 residues long. V was clipped by 0 bases and J by 7 bases, with 7 bases between them. Germline lookup yields CDR1 MNHEY and CDR2 SMNVEV (reference sequence). CDR3 protein: CASSLSLGNEQFF. DNA of the CDR3: TGTGCCAGCAGTTTATCGTTGGGAAATGAGCAGTTCTTC.

V gene TRBV11-2 combines with J gene TRBJ2-1; TRBD2 might be the D (6 bases). This CDR3 is built from 15 residues. Looked up from germline, CDR1 is SGHAT and CDR2 is FQNNGV. The V end lost 5 bases, the J end lost 7 bases, and 18 bases lay between the germline ends. The CDR3 loop reads CASSVSPSAGNEQFF. The CDR3 nucleotides read TGTGCCAGCAGCGTCTCTCCTAGCGCGGGAAATGAGCAGTTCTTC.

The rearrangement uses TRBV6-6 and TRBJ2-4; no firm D call. CDR3 length: 11 amino acids. V was shortened by 4 bases and J by 9 bases, with 7 bases between the two germline ends. Germline loops: CDR1 MNHNY, CDR2 SVGAGI (reference sequence). The CDR3 loop is CASSLGPIQYF. The DNA of the CDR3 is TGTGCCAGCAGTTTGGGCCCCATTCAGTACTTC.

The chain joins TRBV6-5 to TRBJ1-1; possibly TRBD1 for D (5 bases). Trimming stripped 5 bases from V and 7 bases from J, with 8 bases between. This CDR3 region has 11 residues. CDR1 and CDR2 (germline): MNHEY, SVGAGI. CDR3 region: CASSTTGEAFF. CDR3 DNA: TGTGCCAGCAGTACAACAGGTGAAGCTTTCTTT.

The V call is TRBV5-5, the J call TRBJ2-7; D is unclear. V was trimmed by 0 bases and J by 3 bases, leaving 7 bases between them. The CDR3 sequence is 13 residues long. CDR1 and CDR2 (germline): SGHKS, YYEKEE (reference sequence). As DNA, the CDR3 is TGTGCCAGCAGCTTGGGGCCCAACTACGAGCAGTACTTC. Protein sequence: CASSLGPNYEQYF.

This chain links TRBV11-2 with TRBJ2-2; D is perhaps TRBD2 (6 bases). Germline CDR1 is SGHAT and CDR2 is FQNNGV. The CDR3 sequence is 16 residues long. V was trimmed by 1 base and J by 4 bases, leaving 13 bases between them. CDR3 residues: CASSLGDSTRTGELFF. CDR3 nucleotide sequence: TGTGCCAGCAGCTTAGGGGACTCGACACGCACCGGGGAGCTGTTTTTT.

The chain combines TRBV7-3 with TRBJ2-1; D might be TRBD1 (6 bases). Looked up from germline, CDR1 is SGHTA and CDR2 is FQGTGA. V was trimmed by 0 bases and J by 4 bases, leaving 13 bases between them. The CDR3 has 16 amino acids. This CDR3 is CASSLTHRVLYNEQFF. The CDR3 coding sequence is TGTGCCAGCAGCTTAACTCACAGGGTCCTATACAATGAGCAGTTCTTC.